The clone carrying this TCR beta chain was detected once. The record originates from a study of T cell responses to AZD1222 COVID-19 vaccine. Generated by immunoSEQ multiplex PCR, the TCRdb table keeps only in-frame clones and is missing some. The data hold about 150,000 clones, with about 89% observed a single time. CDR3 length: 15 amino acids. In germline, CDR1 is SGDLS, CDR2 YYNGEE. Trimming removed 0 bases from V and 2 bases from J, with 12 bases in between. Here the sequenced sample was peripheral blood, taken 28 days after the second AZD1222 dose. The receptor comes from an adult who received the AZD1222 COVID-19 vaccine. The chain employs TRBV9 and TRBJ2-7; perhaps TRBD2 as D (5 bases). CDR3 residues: CASSVDGSAPYEQYF. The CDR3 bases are TGTGCCAGCAGCGTAGATGGTAGCGCTCCCTACGAGCAGTACTTC. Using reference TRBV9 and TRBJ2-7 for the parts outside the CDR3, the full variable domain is DSGVTQTPKHLITATGQRVTLRCSPRSGDLSVYWYQQSLDQGLQFLIQYYNGEERAKGNILERFSAQQFPDLHSELNLSSLELGDSALYFCASSVDGSAPYEQYFGPGTRLTVT.